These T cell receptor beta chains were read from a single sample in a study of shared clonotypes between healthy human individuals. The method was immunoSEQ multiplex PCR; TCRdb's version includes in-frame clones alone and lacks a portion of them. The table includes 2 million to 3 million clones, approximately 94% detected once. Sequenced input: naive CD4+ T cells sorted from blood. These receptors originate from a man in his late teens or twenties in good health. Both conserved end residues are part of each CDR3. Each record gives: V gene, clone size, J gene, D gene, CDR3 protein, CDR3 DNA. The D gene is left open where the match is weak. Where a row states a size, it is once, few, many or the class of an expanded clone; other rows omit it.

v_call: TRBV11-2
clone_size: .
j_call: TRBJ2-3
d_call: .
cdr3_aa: CASSFSGSRPDTQYF
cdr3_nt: TGTGCCAGCAGCTTCTCGGGGTCCAGGCCAGATACGCAGTATTTT

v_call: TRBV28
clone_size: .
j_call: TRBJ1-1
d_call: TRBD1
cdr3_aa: CASRTGQGLAAFF
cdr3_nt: TGTGCCAGCAGGACAGGGCAGGGGTTGGCAGCTTTCTTT

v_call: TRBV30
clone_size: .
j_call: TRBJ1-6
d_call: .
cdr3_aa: CAWKAQLNSALHF
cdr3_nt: TGTGCCTGGAAGGCCCAATTGAATTCGGCCCTCCACTTT

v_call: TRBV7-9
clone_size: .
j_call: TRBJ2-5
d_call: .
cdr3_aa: CASTRGQSYQETQYF
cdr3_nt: TGTGCCAGCACCCGGGGACAATCGTACCAAGAGACCCAGTACTTC

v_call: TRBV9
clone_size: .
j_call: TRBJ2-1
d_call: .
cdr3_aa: CASSVRTGRNIGNNEQFF
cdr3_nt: TGTGCCAGCAGCGTTCGGACGGGACGGAATATCGGAAACAATGAGCAGTTCTTC

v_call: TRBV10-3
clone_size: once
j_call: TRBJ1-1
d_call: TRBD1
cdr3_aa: CAIGGQGAGTEAFF
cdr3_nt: TGTGCCATCGGAGGACAGGGGGCGGGTACTGAAGCTTTCTTT

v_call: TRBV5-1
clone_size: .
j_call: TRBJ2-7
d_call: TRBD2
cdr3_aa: CASTAGTSVSYEQYF
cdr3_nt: TGCGCCAGCACCGCCGGGACTAGCGTATCTTACGAGCAGTACTTC

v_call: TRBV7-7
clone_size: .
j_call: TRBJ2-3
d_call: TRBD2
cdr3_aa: CASSPGGDTQYF
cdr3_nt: TGTGCTAGCAGCCCCGGGGGGGATACGCAGTATTTT

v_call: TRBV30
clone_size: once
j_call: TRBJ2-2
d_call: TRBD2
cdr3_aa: CAWSPGTSGRGSGELFF
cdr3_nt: TGTGCCTGGAGTCCCGGGACTAGCGGGAGGGGTAGCGGGGAGCTGTTTTTT

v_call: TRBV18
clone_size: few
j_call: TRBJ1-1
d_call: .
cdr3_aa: CASSPGVDTEAFF
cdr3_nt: TGTGCCAGCTCACCAGGGGTTGACACTGAAGCTTTCTTT

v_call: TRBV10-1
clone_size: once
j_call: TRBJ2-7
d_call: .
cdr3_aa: CASSPNSYEQYF
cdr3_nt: TGCGCCAGCAGTCCTAACTCCTACGAGCAGTACTTC

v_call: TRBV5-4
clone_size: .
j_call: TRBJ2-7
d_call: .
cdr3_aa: CASSRSWGRGVDEQYF
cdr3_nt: TGTGCCAGCAGCAGGTCTTGGGGCAGGGGAGTCGACGAGCAGTACTTC

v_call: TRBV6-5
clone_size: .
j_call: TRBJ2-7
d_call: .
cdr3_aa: CASRLDGHSYEQYF
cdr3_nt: TGTGCCAGCAGGCTGGATGGACACTCATACGAGCAGTACTTC

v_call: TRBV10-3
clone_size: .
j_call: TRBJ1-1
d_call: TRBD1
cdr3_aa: CAVKDRGFTEAFF
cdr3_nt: TGTGCCGTCAAAGACAGGGGTTTCACTGAAGCTTTCTTT

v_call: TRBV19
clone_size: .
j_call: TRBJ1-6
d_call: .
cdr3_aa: CASSIYKNSPLHF
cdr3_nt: TGTGCCAGTAGTATATACAAAAATTCACCCCTCCACTTT

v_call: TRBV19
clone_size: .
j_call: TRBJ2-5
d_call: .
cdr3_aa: CASSPRAFMSEETQYF
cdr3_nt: TGTGCCAGTAGTCCCCGGGCCTTCATGTCGGAGGAGACCCAGTACTTC

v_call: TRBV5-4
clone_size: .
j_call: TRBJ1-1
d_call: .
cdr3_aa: CASSLGQINTEAFF
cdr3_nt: TGTGCCAGCAGCTTGGGACAGATAAACACTGAAGCTTTCTTT

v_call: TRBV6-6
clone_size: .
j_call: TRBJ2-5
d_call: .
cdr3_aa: CASSLPGKETQYF
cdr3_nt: TGTGCCAGCAGTTTACCAGGGAAAGAGACCCAGTACTTC

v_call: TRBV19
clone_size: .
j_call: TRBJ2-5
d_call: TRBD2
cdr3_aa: CASSGGLAGETQYF
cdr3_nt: TGTGCCAGTAGTGGCGGACTAGCGGGAGAGACCCAGTACTTC

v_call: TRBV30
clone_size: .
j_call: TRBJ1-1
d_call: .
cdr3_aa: CAWSHRNTEAFF
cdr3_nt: TGTGCCTGGAGCCACAGAAACACTGAAGCTTTCTTT

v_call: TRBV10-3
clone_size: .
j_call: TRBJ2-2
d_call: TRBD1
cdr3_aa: CAISVGQVQVGELFF
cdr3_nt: TGTGCCATCAGTGTGGGACAGGTGCAAGTCGGGGAGCTGTTTTTT

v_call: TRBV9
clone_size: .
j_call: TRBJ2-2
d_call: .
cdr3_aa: CASSGLTNTGELFF
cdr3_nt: TGTGCCAGCAGCGGCCTCACGAACACCGGGGAGCTGTTTTTT